This T cell receptor beta chain was recorded in a study of blood T cell repertoires in COVID-19. Study information: Collection of acute and convalescent COVID-19 samples took place in the United States, Italy and Spain. PBMCs, B-cell-depleted T cells, or T cells were the source of the cDNA or gDNA that made up the material.

The germline gives CDR1 SGHKS, CDR2 YYEKEE (reference sequence). The V end was cut by 6 bases, the J end by 1 base, with 13 bases between. This CDR3 is 14 amino acids long. In the source study's methods: Counts of nucleated cells, estimated from reference gene primer amplification, were obtained. Only in-frame clones appear in the TCRdb table, and some are missing; sequencing was by immunoSEQ multiplex PCR. The DNA was the basis for D and trimming; V, J and clone size are from that table. The repertoire has roughly 100,000 clones, over 85% of them found once; the top ten carry less than 2%. The source material was peripheral blood. The V gene is TRBV5-5, the J gene TRBJ1-1, with D possibly being TRBD1 (6 bases). This clonotype was obtained from a woman aged 45-59 years with COVID-19, enrolled during active disease. The CDR3 reads CASTLTGWNTEAFF. The CDR3 region has the DNA TGTGCCAGCACCCTGACAGGTTGGAACACTGAAGCTTTCTTT.